Listed below are T cell receptor beta chains from one sample, sequenced in a study of T-cell memory formation after mild COVID-19. Each CDR3 protein gets one entry after TCRdb re-called the 5' RACE reads with MiXCR. The top ten hold roughly 23% of the sample, which has 250,000 to 400,000 distinct CDR3 sequences, over 11% seen once. Sequencing input: PBMCs or a T cell subset sorted from them (not recorded which). These receptor sequences come from a man aged 18 to 29 who had mild COVID-19 (a few samples of this study predate the infection). Cell type and time point are not known. Both conserved end residues are part of each CDR3. The order of the fields is V gene, J gene, clone size, D gene, CDR3 DNA, CDR3 protein. The D gene is left open where the match is weak. Some rows have no size entry. The others give once, few or many, or a class for an expanded clone.

TRBV7-9	TRBJ1-2	few	.	TGTGCCAGCAGCTTAGGGGCGGGAGCTAACTATGGCTACACCTTC	CASSLGAGANYGYTF
TRBV20-1	TRBJ2-7	few	.	TGCAGTGCTAGAGGACGGGGGACAGCCTCCTACGAGCAGTACTTC	CSARGRGTASYEQYF
TRBV6-5	TRBJ1-1	.	.	TGTGCCAGCAATCGGCGGCCAATGGACGGACCGACTGAAGCTTTCTTT	CASNRRPMDGPTEAFF
TRBV7-2	TRBJ2-6	.	.	TGTGCCAGCAGCTCAGCTGGGGCCAACGTCCTGACTTTC	CASSSAGANVLTF
TRBV28	TRBJ1-1	.	.	TGTGCCAGCAGTTTGGGGGCCTCGAACACTGAAGCTTTCTTT	CASSLGASNTEAFF
TRBV29-1	TRBJ2-1	many	TRBD1	TGCAGCGTAGGACAGGACACCTACAATGAGCAGTTCTTC	CSVGQDTYNEQFF
TRBV4-3	TRBJ1-2	few	.	TGCGCCAGCAGCCAAGGTTCGAGCGCTGCCCTCTATGGCTACACCTTC	CASSQGSSAALYGYTF
TRBV5-6	TRBJ2-2	.	TRBD2	TGTGCCAGCAGCCCTGGACTAGCGGATACTATAAACACCGGGGAGCTGTTTTTT	CASSPGLADTINTGELFF
TRBV12-3/TRBV12-4	TRBJ1-2	few	.	TGTGCCAGCAGTTTAAGGTCAATAGGCTACACCTTC	CASSLRSIGYTF
TRBV5-1	TRBJ1-4	few	.	TGCGCCAGCAGCCCCGTGTCAGGGTCTGAAAAACTGTTTTTT	CASSPVSGSEKLFF